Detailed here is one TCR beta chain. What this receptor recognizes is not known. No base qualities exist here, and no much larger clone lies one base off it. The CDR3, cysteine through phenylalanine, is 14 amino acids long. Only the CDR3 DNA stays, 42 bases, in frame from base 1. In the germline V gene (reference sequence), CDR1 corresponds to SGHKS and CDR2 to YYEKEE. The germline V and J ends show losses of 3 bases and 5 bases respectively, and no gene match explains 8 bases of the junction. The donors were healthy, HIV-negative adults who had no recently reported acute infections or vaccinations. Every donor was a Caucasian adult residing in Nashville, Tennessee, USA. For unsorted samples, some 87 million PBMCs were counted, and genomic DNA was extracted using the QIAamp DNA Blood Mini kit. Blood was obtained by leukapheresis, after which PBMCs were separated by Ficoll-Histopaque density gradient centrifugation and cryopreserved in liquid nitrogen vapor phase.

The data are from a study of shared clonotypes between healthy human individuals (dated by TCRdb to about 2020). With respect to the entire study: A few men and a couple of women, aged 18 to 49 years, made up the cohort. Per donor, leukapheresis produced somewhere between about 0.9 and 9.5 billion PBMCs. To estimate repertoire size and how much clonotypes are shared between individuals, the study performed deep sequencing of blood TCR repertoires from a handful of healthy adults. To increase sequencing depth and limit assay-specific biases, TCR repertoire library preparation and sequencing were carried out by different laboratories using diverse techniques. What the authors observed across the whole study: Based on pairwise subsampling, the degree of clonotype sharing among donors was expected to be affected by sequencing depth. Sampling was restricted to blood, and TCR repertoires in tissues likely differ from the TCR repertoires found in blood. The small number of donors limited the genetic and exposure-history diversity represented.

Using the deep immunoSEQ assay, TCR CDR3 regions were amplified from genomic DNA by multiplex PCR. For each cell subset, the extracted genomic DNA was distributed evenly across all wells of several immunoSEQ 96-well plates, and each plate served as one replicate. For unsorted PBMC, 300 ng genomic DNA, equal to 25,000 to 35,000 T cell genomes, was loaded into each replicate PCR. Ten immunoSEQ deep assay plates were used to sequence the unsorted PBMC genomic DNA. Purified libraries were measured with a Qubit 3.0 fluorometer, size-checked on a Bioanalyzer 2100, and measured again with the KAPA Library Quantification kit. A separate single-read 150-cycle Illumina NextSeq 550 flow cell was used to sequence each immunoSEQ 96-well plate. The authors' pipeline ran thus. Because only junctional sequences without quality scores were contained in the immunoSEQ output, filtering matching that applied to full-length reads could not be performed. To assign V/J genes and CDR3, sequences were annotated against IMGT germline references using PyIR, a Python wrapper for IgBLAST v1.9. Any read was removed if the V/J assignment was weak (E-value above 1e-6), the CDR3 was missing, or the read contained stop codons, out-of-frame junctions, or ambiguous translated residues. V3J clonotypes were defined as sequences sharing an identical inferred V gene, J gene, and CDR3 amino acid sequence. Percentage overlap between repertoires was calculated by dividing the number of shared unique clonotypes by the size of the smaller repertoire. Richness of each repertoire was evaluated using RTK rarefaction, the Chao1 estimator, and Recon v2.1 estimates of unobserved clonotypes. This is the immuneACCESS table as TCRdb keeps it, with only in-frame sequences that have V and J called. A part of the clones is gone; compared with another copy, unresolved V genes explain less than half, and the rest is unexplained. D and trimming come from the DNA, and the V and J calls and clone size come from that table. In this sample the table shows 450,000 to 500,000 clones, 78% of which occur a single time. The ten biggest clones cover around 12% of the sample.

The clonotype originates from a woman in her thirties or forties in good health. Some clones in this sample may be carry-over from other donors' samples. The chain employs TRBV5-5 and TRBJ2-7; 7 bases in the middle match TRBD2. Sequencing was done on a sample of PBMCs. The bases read TGTGCCAGCAGCTGGGAAGCGGGATCCGACGAGCAGTACTTC. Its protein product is CASSWEAGSDEQYF.